These 17 T cell receptor beta chains share one sample of origin, sequenced in a study of Graves' ophthalmopathy and Graves' hyperthyroidism. TCR beta CDR3 amplification used RNA transcripts. A first-round RT-PCR used HTBI primers, followed by a second-round multiplex PCR. TCRdb analysed the multiplex PCR reads with MiXCR anew, one entry per CDR3 protein. The sample lists approximately 330,000 distinct CDR3 sequences; about a sixth were seen once. Material for sequencing was peripheral blood. The receptor set was obtained from an adult man with Graves' ophthalmopathy.

This clonotype showed up many times. The rearrangement joins TRBV5-1 to TRBJ1-6, with D perhaps matching TRBD1 (5 bases). Trimming pared 0 bases from V and 9 bases from J, leaving 16 bases between. Germline V gives CDR1 SGHRS, CDR2 YFSETQ. The CDR3 has 16 residues. DNA for the CDR3: TGCGCCAGCAGCTTGGCCCCGGTAGGGGTAGGTTCACCCCTCCACTTT. This gives the protein CASSLAPVGVGSPLHF.

This clonotype was counted many times. The V call is TRBV28, the J call TRBJ2-7; unclear D gene. Germline-derived CDR1 and CDR2 are MDHEN and SYDVKM. The ends were cut back, 6 bases at V and 6 bases at J, with 12 bases in the middle. The CDR3 spans 12 residues. The CDR3 coding sequence is TGTGCCAGCAGAACCGGGTCGCTCGAGCAGTACTTC. It yields the protein CASRTGSLEQYF.

This clonotype appeared many times. V and J are TRBV6-1 and TRBJ1-5; no clear D. V lost 4 bases and J 6 bases, leaving 10 bases between the germline ends. The germline V gene encodes CDR1 MNHNS and CDR2 SASEGT. This CDR3 region has 13 residues. The CDR3 protein is CASSAQLLQPQHF. CDR3 nucleotides: TGTGCCAGCAGTGCCCAACTACTTCAGCCCCAGCATTTT.

This chain connects TRBV7-3 to TRBJ1-2; 9 bases are shared with TRBD1. The CDR3 totals 15 residues. Losses at the gene ends were 5 bases for V and 1 base for J; bases not matched to a gene: 5. Germline V gene sequence: CDR1 SGHTA, CDR2 FQGTGA. CDR3 sequence reads: CASSPDRGGNYGYTF. CDR3 nucleotides: TGTGCCAGCAGCCCGGACAGGGGTGGTAACTATGGCTACACCTTC.

The sample holds a few counts of this clonotype. This chain connects TRBV6-2 or TRBV6-3 to TRBJ1-5; the match to TRBD1 covers 9 bases. The germline gives CDR1 MNHEY, CDR2 SVGEGT. Trimming cost V 7 bases and J 4 bases; bases outside gene matches: 5. The CDR3 is 14 amino acids. CDR3 amino acids: CASTPDRGNQPQHF. The CDR3, as DNA: TGTGCCAGCACCCCGGACAGGGGAAATCAGCCCCAGCATTTT.

This clonotype turned up a few times. This chain connects TRBV28 to TRBJ1-5, with D perhaps matching TRBD1 (5 bases). CDR1 MDHEN and CDR2 SYDVKM come from the germline V gene. V lost 5 bases to trimming and J lost 4 bases, with 15 bases between them. This CDR3 region has 15 residues. The CDR3 sequence is CASSPRARVNQPQHF. The CDR3 bases are TGTGCCAGCAGTCCTAGGGCCAGGGTTAATCAGCCCCAGCATTTT.

This clonotype was seen ten or more times. The rearrangement uses TRBV7-8 and TRBJ2-2; D may be TRBD1 (7 bases). The CDR3 is made up of 17 amino acids. The V gene's germline CDR1 is SGHVS and CDR2 FQNEAQ. V gave up 5 bases and J gave up 5 bases, with 21 bases separating them. CDR3 region: CASSPGGGQIWTGELFF. CDR3 DNA sequence: TGTGCCAGCAGCCCCGGAGGGGGACAGATCTGGACCGGGGAGCTGTTTTTT.

This clonotype was counted at least ten times. This may arise from a read error, as a much more abundant clone is one base away. The chain recombines TRBV11-2 with TRBJ2-5; 8 bases are shared with TRBD2. This CDR3 contains 17 residues. CDR1 is SGHAT and CDR2 is FQNNGV in the germline V gene. The V and J ends lost 4 bases and 4 bases, in that order; junction bases with no gene match: 14. CDR3 sequence: CASSWGLSGGLGETQYF. The CDR3 DNA reads as TGTGCCAGCAGCTGGGGACTATCGGGAGGGCTTGGAGAGACCCAGTACTTC.

This clonotype has a count of ten or more. One junction end disagrees with the germline gene, perhaps due to a read error. This sequence joins TRBV4-1 and TRBJ1-1; D not certain. The germline CDR1 and CDR2 sequences are MGHRA and YSYEKL. The CDR3 loop spans 13 amino acids. This chain's CDR3 is CASSQVAVTESFF. The CDR3, as DNA: TGCGCCAGCAGCCAAGTTGCAGTTACTGAATCTTTCTTT.

This clonotype was seen more than once but under ten times. A read error may explain this, as a much larger clone is one base away. This chain joins TRBV6-1 and TRBJ1-1, with 8 nucleotides matching TRBD1. The CDR3 loop spans 13 amino acids. The V gene's germline CDR1 is MNHNS and CDR2 SASEGT. The junction had 5 bases not matched to a gene; V was cut back by 6 bases and J by 5 bases. The CDR3 region has the DNA TGTGCCAGCAGCACAGGGGGATGGACTGAAGCTTTCTTT. It specifies CASSTGGWTEAFF.

The chain is built from TRBV10-1 and TRBJ1-6; D is possibly TRBD1 (6 bases). The ends were cut back, 2 bases at V and 9 bases at J, with 8 bases in the middle. The germline CDR1 and CDR2 sequences are WNHNN and SYGVQD (reference sequence). The CDR3 is 13 residues long. The CDR3 nucleotides are TGCGCCAGCAGTGAGCAGGGGAGTTCACCCCTCCACTTT. Amino acid sequence: CASSEQGSSPLHF.

This clonotype occurred many times. The chain links TRBV27 to TRBJ2-4, with no clear D. CDR1 MNHEY and CDR2 SMNVEV come from the germline V gene (reference sequence). V was clipped by 2 bases and J by 11 bases, with 13 bases between them. The CDR3 runs to 13 residues. CDR3 sequence reads: CASSLNSQTVQYF. DNA for the CDR3: TGTGCCAGCAGTTTAAACAGCCAAACGGTTCAGTACTTC.

At least ten counts were recorded for this clonotype. The CDR3 sequence: CASSSRTGGGTEAFF. The CDR3 coding sequence is TGTGCCAGCAGTTCCCGGACAGGGGGGGGGACTGAAGCTTTCTTT. The rearrangement joins TRBV6-5 to TRBJ1-1; TRBD1 agrees at 10 bases. The CDR3 sequence is 15 residues long. Germline trimming cut 4 bases from V and 5 bases from J; bases unmatched to any gene: 7. Germline CDR1 and CDR2: MNHEY and SVGAGI.

In this sample, this clonotype turned up many times. This chain uses TRBV12-3 or TRBV12-4 with TRBJ2-4; the D gene is possibly TRBD2 (5 bases). The CDR3 contains 13 residues. V lost 4 bases and J lost 8, with 12 bases in between. Here the CDR3 reads CASSSTEGYIQYF. The CDR3 DNA sequence: TGTGCCAGCAGTTCGACTGAGGGTTACATTCAGTACTTC.

This clonotype was seen repeatedly, ten times or more. The J gene is TRBJ2-7, the V gene TRBV28; unclear D gene. CDR1 and CDR2 (germline): MDHEN, SYDVKM. V gave up 8 bases and J gave up 6 bases, with 8 bases separating them. The CDR3 is 10 residues long. The CDR3 DNA reads TGTGCCAGCGCCCGGCTCGAGCAGTACTTC. Amino acids: CASARLEQYF.

In this sample, this clonotype turned up many times. This chain links TRBV5-1 with TRBJ1-1; D gene ambiguous. This CDR3 is built from 14 residues. Deletions cut 1 base from V and 1 base from J, with 8 bases between. CDR1 and CDR2 from the germline V gene are SGHRS and YFSETQ. Here the CDR3 DNA reads TGCGCCAGCAGCTTGCGGGGAAAGAACACTGAAGCTTTCTTT. Protein: CASSLRGKNTEAFF.

The chain links TRBV27 to TRBJ1-2; a weak D match, TRBD1 (5 bases). The CDR3 loop spans 16 amino acids. Germline V CDR1 and CDR2: MNHEY, SMNVEV (reference sequence). V dropped 4 bases and J dropped 3 bases, with 18 bases sitting between them. The CDR3 spells CASSSRWGVEHYGYTF. The CDR3 nucleotides are TGTGCCAGCAGTTCACGATGGGGGGTAGAGCACTATGGCTACACCTTC.